Each of the 30 T cell receptor beta chains below was sequenced from the same sample in a study of OX40 agonist ivuxolimab in advanced cancers. Libraries were prepared by immunoSEQ multiplex PCR; TCRdb keeps only in-frame clonotypes and omits some of them. There are tens of thousands of clones in the sample; around 79% occur only once, and over 15% lies in the top ten. Sequencing was performed on CD4+ or CD8+ T cells sorted from blood, taken in a trial of the OX40 agonist ivuxolimab. These receptors all stem from an adult with an advanced solid tumor such as melanoma, head and neck, liver or kidney cancer.

This clone occurred a few times. With only one base between it and a far larger clone, this is likely a read error. The same CDR3 can be traced to other DNA sequences in this sample. The gene calls are TRBV4-1 and TRBJ2-1; D possibly uses TRBD1 or TRBD2 (5 bases each). Germline CDR1 is MGHRA and CDR2 is YSYEKL. The CDR3 has 14 residues. V was shortened by 3 bases and J by 6 bases, with 12 bases between the two germline ends. The CDR3 protein is CASSHPGTPNEQFF. The CDR3, as DNA: TGCGCCAGCAGCCATCCAGGGACCCCCAATGAGCAGTTCTTC.

The rearrangement links TRBV5-4 to TRBJ2-1, with D unclear. Per germline, CDR1 SGHNT and CDR2 YYREEE (reference sequence). The germline V and J ends were trimmed by 4 bases and 5 bases, with 10 bases remaining between them. The length of the CDR3 is 13 residues. This chain's CDR3 is CASSSDGNNEQFF. Here the CDR3 DNA reads TGTGCCAGCAGCAGTGACGGAAACAATGAGCAGTTCTTC.

In this sample, this clone turned up once. The rearrangement links TRBV7-9 to TRBJ2-7; D is unresolved. The CDR3 loop spans 11 amino acids. In germline, CDR1 is SEHNR, CDR2 FQNEAQ (reference sequence). V was pared by 5 bases and J by 3 bases, with 5 bases between. The CDR3 is CASSVDYEQYF. Here the CDR3 DNA reads TGTGCCAGCAGCGTAGACTACGAGCAGTACTTC.

This clone was counted between two and nine times. The rearrangement uses TRBV19 and TRBJ2-3; TRBD1 agrees at 8 bases. This CDR3 is 14 amino acids long. V lost 8 bases, J lost 0 bases, and 4 bases stayed unmatched. Germline V gene lookup returns CDR1 LNHDA and CDR2 SQIVND (reference sequence). This chain's CDR3 is CASAQGASTDTQYF. DNA of the CDR3: TGTGCCAGTGCCCAGGGGGCTAGCACAGATACGCAGTATTTT.

The chain uses TRBV5-8 and TRBJ1-2; D is ambiguous. This CDR3 region has 15 residues. V lost 1 base, J lost 4 bases, and 14 bases lay in between. Germline CDR1 SGHTS, CDR2 YDEGEE. CDR3 amino acids: CASSLISLGSYGYTF. The CDR3 nucleotides read TGTGCCAGCAGCTTGATATCCTTGGGTAGCTATGGCTACACCTTC. Full variable domain (missing parts from reference TRBV5-8 and TRBJ1-2): EAGVTQSPTHLIKTRGQQATLRCSPISGHTSVYWYQQALGLGLQFLLWYDEGEERNRGNFPPRFSGRQFPNYSSELNVNALELEDSALYLCASSLISLGSYGYTFGSGTRLTVV.

The rearrangement links TRBV28 to TRBJ2-3; D ambiguous. This CDR3 has 13 amino acids. Trimming removed 7 bases at V and 7 bases at J, with 15 bases between. Germline-derived CDR1 and CDR2 are MDHEN and SYDVKM. The CDR3 sequence: CASNPYTLHTQYF. The CDR3 bases are TGTGCCAGCAATCCCTACACGTTACATACGCAGTATTTT.

The chain combines TRBV11-1 with TRBJ2-2; D call uncertain. Per the germline V gene, CDR1 is SGHAT and CDR2 is FQDESV (reference sequence). The CDR3 covers 12 residues. V was cut by 2 bases and J by 6 bases, with 4 bases left in between. The CDR3 here is CASSLFAGELFF. The CDR3 coding sequence is TGTGCCAGCAGCTTATTCGCCGGGGAGCTGTTTTTT.

This clone was detected once. The chain employs TRBV6-1 and TRBJ2-7; unclear D gene. There are 12 residues in the CDR3. Germline CDR1 MNHNS, CDR2 SASEGT. Between the trimmed V and J ends, which lost 3 bases and 7 bases, there was a span of 10 bases. The CDR3 DNA reads as TGTGCCAGCAGTGACGGCCCCCGGGAGCAGTACTTC. This codes for CASSDGPREQYF.

V gene TRBV19 combines with J gene TRBJ2-3, with TRBD2 matching over 10 bases. V trimming: 5 bases; J trimming: 5 bases; junction bases outside the gene matches: 1. CDR3 size: 13 residues. Germline loops: CDR1 LNHDA, CDR2 SQIVND (reference sequence). DNA of the CDR3: TGTGCCAGTAGTCAGCGGGAGGGAGATACGCAGTATTTT. Amino acid sequence: CASSQREGDTQYF. The variable domain in full, with the rest retrieved from reference TRBV19 and TRBJ2-3, is DGGITQSPKYLFRKEGQNVTLSCEQNLNHDAMYWYRQDPGQGLRLIYYSQIVNDFQKGDIAEGYSVSREKKESFPLTVTSAQKNPTAFYLCASSQREGDTQYFGPGTRLTVL.

The gene calls are TRBV4-2 and TRBJ2-1; D gene uncertain. The CDR3 is 13 amino acids. V was cut by 0 bases and J by 5 bases, with 5 bases left in between. Germline V lookup: CDR1 LGHNA, CDR2 YNFKEQ. For the CDR3, the DNA is TGTGCCAGCAGCCAAGAGTTGAACAATGAGCAGTTCTTC. It is translated as CASSQELNNEQFF.

CDR3 sequence reads: CASSVDKGSGDTQYF. In DNA, the CDR3 is TGCGCCAGCAGCGTAGATAAGGGATCGGGAGATACGCAGTATTTT. This chain connects TRBV5-1 to TRBJ2-3; D gene unclear. Germline V gives CDR1 SGHRS, CDR2 YFSETQ. CDR3 length: 15 residues. Between the trimmed V and J ends, which lost 4 bases and 5 bases, there was a span of 17 bases.

The V and J genes are TRBV2 and TRBJ2-3; 13 bases agree with TRBD2. V dropped 6 bases and J dropped 5; count of bases not matched to a gene: 8. The CDR3 extends over 16 amino acids. CDR1 is SNHLY and CDR2 is FYNNEI in the germline V gene. In DNA form, the CDR3 reads TGTGCCAGCAGGAACCCGGGACTAGCGGGGCGAGATACGCAGTATTTT. It translates to CASRNPGLAGRDTQYF.

The chain carries TRBV7-2 and TRBJ1-1; maybe TRBD1 (6 bases). This CDR3 comprises 14 residues. V gave up 7 bases and J gave up 0 bases, with 12 bases separating them. Germline-derived CDR1 and CDR2 are SGHTA and FQGNSA. CDR3 coding DNA: TGTGCCAGCATCCCGGACAGAATGAACACTGAAGCTTTCTTT. Its translation is CASIPDRMNTEAFF.

The V and J genes are TRBV5-1 and TRBJ1-1; TRBD1 is a possible D gene (6 bases). Germline V lookup: CDR1 SGHRS, CDR2 YFSETQ. The CDR3 extends over 15 amino acids. V was shortened by 0 bases and J by 1 base, with 10 bases between the two germline ends. The CDR3 DNA reads as TGCGCCAGCAGCTTGGTAGCAGGGGCGAACACTGAAGCTTTCTTT. It specifies CASSLVAGANTEAFF.

V gene TRBV7-2 combines with J gene TRBJ2-5; 10 bases match TRBD2. Losses at the gene ends were 5 bases for V and 11 bases for J; bases not matched to a gene: 14. CDR1 is SGHTA, CDR2 FQGNSA, per germline. There are 15 residues in the CDR3. The CDR3: CASSQGTSDLGEQYF. The CDR3, as DNA: TGTGCCAGCAGCCAAGGGACTAGCGACCTGGGGGAGCAGTACTTC.

The chain is built from TRBV10-3 and TRBJ1-5, with TRBD1 as a possible D gene (6 bases). In germline, CDR1 is ENHRY, CDR2 SYGVKD. The CDR3 extends over 14 amino acids. The ends were cut back, 11 bases at V and 0 bases at J, with 14 bases in the middle. Written as DNA, the CDR3 is TGTGCCTCTAATTCAGGGGATAGCAATCAGCCCCAGCATTTT. Translating gives CASNSGDSNQPQHF.

This chain links TRBV7-2 with TRBJ2-3, with 7 nucleotides matching TRBD1. With V trimmed by 3 bases and J by 1 base, 7 bases remained unmatched. Germline CDR1 is SGHTA and CDR2 is FQGNSA. CDR3 length: 16 amino acids. The CDR3 region is CASSLRRGQGTDTQYF. CDR3 coding DNA: TGTGCCAGCAGCTTGAGAAGGGGGCAGGGCACAGATACGCAGTATTTT.

This clone appeared a single time. Other DNA sequences of this sample code for an identical CDR3. This chain connects TRBV5-1 to TRBJ1-2; possibly TRBD1 for D (6 bases). This CDR3 is 15 amino acids long. CDR1 and CDR2 (germline): SGHRS, YFSETQ. Trimming removed 0 bases from V and 0 bases from J, with 9 bases in between. The chain's CDR3 is CASSLAAGANYGYTF. CDR3 nucleotides: TGCGCCAGCAGCTTGGCGGCAGGGGCTAACTATGGCTACACCTTC.

The J gene is TRBJ2-5, the V gene TRBV5-1; the D gene is possibly TRBD1 (5 bases). The germline V gene has CDR1 SGHRS and CDR2 YFSETQ. The germline V and J ends were trimmed by 3 bases and 2 bases, with 11 bases remaining between them. There are 14 residues in the CDR3. The CDR3 reads CASSSLQVQETQYF. As DNA, the CDR3 is TGCGCCAGCAGCTCTTTACAGGTACAAGAGACCCAGTACTTC.

This chain links TRBV19 with TRBJ1-5, with TRBD1 matching over 10 bases. V gave up 4 bases and J gave up 7 bases; unmatched junction bases: 13. From germline, CDR1 is LNHDA and CDR2 SQIVND (reference sequence). The CDR3 sequence is 17 residues long. CDR3 residues: CASSKTGTGVDGQPQHF. Written as DNA, the CDR3 is TGTGCCAGTAGTAAAACCGGGACAGGGGTAGATGGCCAGCCCCAGCATTTT.

This chain uses TRBV2 with TRBJ2-5; possibly TRBD2 for D (6 bases). The V and J ends lost 6 bases and 5 bases respectively, with 13 bases between them. There are 13 residues in the CDR3. Germline lookup yields CDR1 SNHLY and CDR2 FYNNEI. CDR3 nucleotides: TGTGCCAGCAGACGACTAGGCCGGGAGACCCAGTACTTC. Translation: CASRRLGRETQYF.

This clone was detected once. The J gene is TRBJ1-2, the V gene TRBV28; D remains ambiguous. In germline, CDR1 is MDHEN, CDR2 SYDVKM. Trimming shortened V by 10 bases and J by 7 bases, and 16 bases separated the two germline ends. This CDR3 spans 12 amino acids. The CDR3 sequence: CATLTTLGGYTF. For the CDR3, the DNA is TGTGCCACGTTAACAACCCTTGGTGGCTACACCTTC.

With respect to this clone: This likely stems from a read error, as it lies one base from a far larger clone. The chain has TRBV6-1 and TRBJ1-5; 10 bases line up with TRBD1. The CDR3 runs 14 residues. The trim removed 10 bases at V and 0 bases at J, leaving 3 bases unmatched. CDR1 and CDR2 from the germline V gene are MNHNS and SASEGT. In DNA, the CDR3 is TGTGCCACCGGGACAGGGGATAGCAATCAGCCCCAGCATTTT. Protein: CATGTGDSNQPQHF.

The rearrangement links TRBV6-5 to TRBJ2-3; TRBD1 is a possible D gene (6 bases). This CDR3 is built from 14 residues. Looked up from germline, CDR1 is MNHEY and CDR2 is SVGAGI. V was pared by 4 bases and J by 5 bases, with 13 bases between. The CDR3 sequence: CASSSGTFLDTQYF. In DNA form, the CDR3 reads TGTGCCAGCAGTTCGGGGACATTCCTAGATACGCAGTATTTT.

The rearrangement uses TRBV7-9 and TRBJ1-1; weak D call: TRBD1 (5 bases). Trimming took 3 bases from V and 7 from J, leaving 21 bases between them. CDR3 length: 16 residues. From germline, CDR1 is SEHNR and CDR2 FQNEAQ (reference sequence). CDR3 sequence: CASSLGGFLYSDEAFF. As DNA, the CDR3 is TGTGCCAGCAGCTTGGGGGGATTCTTGTACTCGGATGAAGCTTTCTTT.

The chain has TRBV11-3 and TRBJ2-5, with D unclear. CDR1 SGHNT and CDR2 YENEEA come from the germline V gene. The V end was cut by 4 bases, the J end by 4 bases, with 10 bases between. The length of the CDR3 is 13 residues. CDR3 sequence: CASSYIQGETQYF. DNA of the CDR3: TGTGCCAGCAGCTACATCCAAGGAGAGACCCAGTACTTC. The full variable domain, completed using reference TRBV11-3 and TRBJ2-5, is EAGVVQSPRYKIIEKKQPVAFWCNPISGHNTLYWYLQNLGQGPELLIRYENEEAVDDSQLPKDRFSAERLKGVDSTLKIQPAELGDSAVYLCASSYIQGETQYFGPGTRLLVL.

The chain links TRBV5-1 to TRBJ2-7; 8 bases agree with TRBD1. The length of the CDR3 is 14 residues. CDR1 is SGHRS and CDR2 is YFSETQ in the germline V gene. The ends lost 3 bases at V and 5 bases at J; junction bases unmatched: 7. The CDR3 here is CASSWNPGGNEQYF. In DNA, the CDR3 is TGCGCCAGCAGCTGGAACCCAGGGGGCAACGAGCAGTACTTC.

The gene calls are TRBV7-8 and TRBJ2-3, with D hard to call. V lost 5 bases and J 2 bases, leaving 5 bases between the germline ends. Germline CDR1 SGHVS, CDR2 FQNEAQ. This CDR3 region has 12 residues. The CDR3 is CASSLPTDTQYF. The DNA for the CDR3 is TGTGCCAGCAGCCTACCCACAGATACGCAGTATTTT.

This clone was seen only a few times. The chain's CDR3 is CASSYGSDLTEAFF. The CDR3 DNA reads TGCGCCAGCAGCTACGGCAGTGATTTGACTGAAGCTTTCTTT. The V call is TRBV5-1, the J call TRBJ1-1, with D uncertain. V dropped 3 bases and J dropped 5 bases, with 14 bases sitting between them. CDR1 SGHRS and CDR2 YFSETQ come from the germline V gene. CDR3 size: 14 residues.

Relative to its sample, this clone is large. The chain is built from TRBV12-5 and TRBJ2-1; D unclear. The germline CDR1 and CDR2 sequences are LGHNT and FRNRAP. The CDR3 sequence is 13 residues long. Trimming removed 7 bases at V and 0 bases at J, with 7 bases between. The CDR3: CASALSSYNEQFF. DNA of the CDR3: TGTGCTAGTGCCTTAAGCTCCTACAATGAGCAGTTCTTC.